The clone carrying this T cell receptor beta chain was detected ten times or more. Its antigen is unidentified. CDR1 DFQATT and CDR2 SNEGSKA come from the germline V gene (reference sequence). The CDR3 covers 17 residues. V was pared by 1 base and J by 0 bases, with 13 bases between. HTBI primers from iRepertoire and Arm-PCR of CDR3 regions yielded the TCR beta libraries. In TCRdb, the multiplex PCR reads were re-called with MiXCR into one record per CDR3 protein. The sample yields fewer than 350,000 distinct CDR3 sequences, about a sixth seen once. This entry is derived from a study of regulatory T cells in long-lasting Graves disease. Study-level findings and limits: Persistent-disease Graves' patients showed less TCR diversity than new cases.

Time point in this sample: newly diagnosed GD, antithyroid drugs for less than 3 months. Scientists built the TCR library using RNA that was extracted from PBMCs. The origin of this receptor is a female donor with Graves disease. This chain links TRBV20-1 with TRBJ2-6; no reliable D call. This specimen was peripheral blood mononuclear cells (PBMCs), taken at new diagnosis, from a patient treated with antithyroid drugs. The CDR3 DNA reads TGCAGTGCTAGAGGGGCCCAGCGCCTCTCTGGGGCCAACGTCCTGACTTTC. Encoded protein: CSARGAQRLSGANVLTF.